This T cell receptor beta chain came from a study of blood T cell repertoires in COVID-19. Some clones are missing from TCRdb's copy, which holds only in-frame ones; the method was immunoSEQ multiplex PCR. Among under 300,000 clones, 80% to 85% were seen once, and the ten largest hold more than 3%. This clone occurred once. The CDR3 covers 12 residues. V lost 7 bases and J 6 bases, leaving 12 bases between the germline ends. Per germline, CDR1 SNHLY and CDR2 FYNNEI. The material sequenced was PBMCs or T cells enriched from blood (not recorded which). This sequence was found in a man aged 50-59 years who had recovered from COVID-19. V and J are TRBV2 and TRBJ1-2; TRBD1 is a possible D gene (5 bases). CDR3 in DNA: TGTGCCAGCAAGGAAGGGGTTAATGGCTACACCTTC. It codes for CASKEGVNGYTF. The whole variable domain, filled in from reference TRBV2 and TRBJ1-2, reads EPEVTQTPSHQVTQMGQEVILRCVPISNHLYFYWYRQILGQKVEFLVSFYNNEISEKSEIFDDQFSVERPDGSNFTLKIRSTKLEDSAMYFCASKEGVNGYTFGSGTRLTVV.